This TCR beta chain was sequenced in a study of cytomegalovirus exposure and HLA in healthy donors. Study-wide background: The 95 to 150 validation repertoires used a platform that matched the one used for the 550 to 800 first-cohort repertoires, as a later analysis reported.

Assay: immunoSEQ multiplex PCR; the TCRdb copy retains only in-frame clones and omits some. This table holds fewer than 90,000 clones, 90% to 95% found once. The clonotype was recovered from a woman in her late teens or twenties in good health and CMV-seronegative. The specimen was PBMCs.

Here the CDR3 reads CASSPLGAGETQYF. CDR3 bases: TGTGCCAGCAGCCCCTTGGGGGCTGGAGAGACCCAGTACTTC. This sequence joins TRBV9 and TRBJ2-5; a weak D match, TRBD1 (6 bases). This CDR3 contains 14 residues. The germline gives CDR1 SGDLS, CDR2 YYNGEE. The V end was cut by 4 bases, the J end by 4 bases, with 14 bases between.